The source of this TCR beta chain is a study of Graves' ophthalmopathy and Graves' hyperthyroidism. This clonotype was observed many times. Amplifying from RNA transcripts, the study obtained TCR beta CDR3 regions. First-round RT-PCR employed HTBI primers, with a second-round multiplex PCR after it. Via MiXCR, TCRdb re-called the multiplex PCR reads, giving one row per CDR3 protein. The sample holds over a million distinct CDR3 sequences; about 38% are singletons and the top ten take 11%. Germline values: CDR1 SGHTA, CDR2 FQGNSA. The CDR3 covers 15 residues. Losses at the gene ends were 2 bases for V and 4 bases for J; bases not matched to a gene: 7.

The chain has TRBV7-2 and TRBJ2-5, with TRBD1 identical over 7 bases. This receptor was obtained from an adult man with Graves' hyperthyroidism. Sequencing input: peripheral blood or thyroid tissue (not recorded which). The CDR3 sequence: CASSLTGDLVETQYF. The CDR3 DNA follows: TGTGCCAGCAGCTTAACAGGGGATTTGGTAGAGACCCAGTACTTC.